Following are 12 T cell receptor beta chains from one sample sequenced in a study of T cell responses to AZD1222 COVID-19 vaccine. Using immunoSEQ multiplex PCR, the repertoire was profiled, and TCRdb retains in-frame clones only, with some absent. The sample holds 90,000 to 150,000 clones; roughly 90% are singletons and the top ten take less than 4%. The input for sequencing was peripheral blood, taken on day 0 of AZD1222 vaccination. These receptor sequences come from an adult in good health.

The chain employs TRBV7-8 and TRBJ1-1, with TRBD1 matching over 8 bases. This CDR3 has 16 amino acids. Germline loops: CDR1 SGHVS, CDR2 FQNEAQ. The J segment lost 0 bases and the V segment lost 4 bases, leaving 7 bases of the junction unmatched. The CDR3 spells CASSSGQEMMNTEAFF. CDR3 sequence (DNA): TGTGCCAGCAGCTCGGGACAGGAAATGATGAACACTGAAGCTTTCTTT.

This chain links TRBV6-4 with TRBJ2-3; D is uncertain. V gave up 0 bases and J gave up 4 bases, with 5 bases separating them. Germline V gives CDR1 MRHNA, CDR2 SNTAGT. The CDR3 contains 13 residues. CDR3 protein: CASSDSGSDTQYF. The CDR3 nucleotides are TGTGCCAGCAGTGACTCGGGTTCAGATACGCAGTATTTT.

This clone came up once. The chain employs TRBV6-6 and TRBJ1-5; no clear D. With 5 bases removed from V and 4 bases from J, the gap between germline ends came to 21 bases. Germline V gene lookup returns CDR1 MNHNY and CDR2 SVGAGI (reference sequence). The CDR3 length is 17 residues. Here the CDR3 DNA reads TGTGCCAGCAGTCCCCGAGTCCTCTCCTTTGGAAATCAGCCCCAGCATTTT. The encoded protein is CASSPRVLSFGNQPQHF.

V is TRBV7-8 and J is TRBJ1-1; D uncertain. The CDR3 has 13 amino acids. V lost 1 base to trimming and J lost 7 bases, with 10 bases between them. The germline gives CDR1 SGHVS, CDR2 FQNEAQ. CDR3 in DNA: TGTGCCAGCAGCTTAGATTCCTTCCTTGAAGCTTTCTTT. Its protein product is CASSLDSFLEAFF.

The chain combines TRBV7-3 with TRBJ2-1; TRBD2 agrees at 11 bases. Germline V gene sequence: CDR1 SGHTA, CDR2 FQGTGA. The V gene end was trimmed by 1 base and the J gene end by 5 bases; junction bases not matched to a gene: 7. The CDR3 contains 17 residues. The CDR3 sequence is CASSLMASGGPDNEQFF. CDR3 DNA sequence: TGTGCCAGCAGCTTAATGGCTAGCGGGGGGCCCGACAATGAGCAGTTCTTC. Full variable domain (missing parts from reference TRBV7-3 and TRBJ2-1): GAGVSQTPSNKVTEKGKYVELRCDPISGHTALYWYRQSLGQGPEFLIYFQGTGAADDSGLPNDRFFAVRPEGSVSTLKIQRTERGDSAVYLCASSLMASGGPDNEQFFGPGTRLTVL.

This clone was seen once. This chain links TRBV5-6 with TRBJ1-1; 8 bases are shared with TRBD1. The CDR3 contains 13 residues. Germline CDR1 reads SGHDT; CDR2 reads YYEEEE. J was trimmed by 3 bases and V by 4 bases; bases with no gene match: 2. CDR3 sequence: CASSQGADTEAFF. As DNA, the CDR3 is TGTGCCAGCAGCCAGGGGGCGGACACTGAAGCTTTCTTT.

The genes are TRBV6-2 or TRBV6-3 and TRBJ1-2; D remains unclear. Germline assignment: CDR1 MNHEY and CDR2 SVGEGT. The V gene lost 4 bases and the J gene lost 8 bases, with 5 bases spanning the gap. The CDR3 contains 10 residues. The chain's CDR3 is CASSSGGYTF. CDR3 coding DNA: TGTGCCAGCAGTTCCGGGGGCTACACCTTC.

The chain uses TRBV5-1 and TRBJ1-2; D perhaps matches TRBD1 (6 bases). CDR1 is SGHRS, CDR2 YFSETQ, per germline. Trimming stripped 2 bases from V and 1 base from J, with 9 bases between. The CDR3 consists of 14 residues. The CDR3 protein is CASSFGTNNYGYTF. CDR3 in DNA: TGCGCCAGCAGCTTCGGGACAAATAACTATGGCTACACCTTC.

CDR3 in DNA: TGTGCCAGCAGCGGCGGGACCGGCGGCTTCTACGAGCAGTACTTC. Translated: CASSGGTGGFYEQYF. This chain joins TRBV11-2 and TRBJ2-7, with D possibly being TRBD2 (6 bases). This CDR3 contains 15 residues. Trimming took 5 bases from V and 3 from J, leaving 17 bases between them. The germline CDR1 and CDR2 sequences are SGHAT and FQNNGV.

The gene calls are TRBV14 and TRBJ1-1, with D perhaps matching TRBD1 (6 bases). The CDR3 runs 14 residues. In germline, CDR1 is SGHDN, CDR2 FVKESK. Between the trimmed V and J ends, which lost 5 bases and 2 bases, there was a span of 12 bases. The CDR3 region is CASSSRGFNTEAFF. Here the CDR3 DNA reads TGTGCCAGCAGCTCCAGGGGTTTTAACACTGAAGCTTTCTTT.

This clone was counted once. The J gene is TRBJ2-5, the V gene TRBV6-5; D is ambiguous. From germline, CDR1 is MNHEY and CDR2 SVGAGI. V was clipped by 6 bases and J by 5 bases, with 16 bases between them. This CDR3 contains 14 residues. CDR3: CASRRSSGMETQYF. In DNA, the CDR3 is TGTGCCAGCAGGAGATCTAGTGGAATGGAGACCCAGTACTTC.

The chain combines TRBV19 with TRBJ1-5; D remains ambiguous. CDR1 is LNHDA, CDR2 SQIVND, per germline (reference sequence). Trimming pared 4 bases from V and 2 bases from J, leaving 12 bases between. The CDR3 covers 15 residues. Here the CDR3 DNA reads TGTGCCAGTAGTACATCGCATATCGGCAATCAGCCCCAGCATTTT. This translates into CASSTSHIGNQPQHF. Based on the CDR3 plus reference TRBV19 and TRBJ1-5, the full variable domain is DGGITQSPKYLFRKEGQNVTLSCEQNLNHDAMYWYRQDPGQGLRLIYYSQIVNDFQKGDIAEGYSVSREKKESFPLTVTSAQKNPTAFYLCASSTSHIGNQPQHFGDGTRLSIL.